This TCR beta chain is from a study of siplizumab effects on memory and regulatory T cells. Findings of the study overall: Mappable alloreactive CD4+ clones averaged approximately 69% Treg-derived with siplizumab versus roughly 30% in controls. Researchers could map only a minor fraction of alloreactive clones to unstimulated subsets. The suppressive capacity of proliferating Tregs from siplizumab cultures remained unconfirmed. Memory T cells appeared less diverse than naive cells, which seemed to contribute substantially to alloresponse.

With respect to this clone: Its antigen is as yet unknown.

The CDR3 runs to 14 residues. Per the germline V gene, CDR1 is MNHEY and CDR2 is SMNVEV (reference sequence). V was shortened by 5 bases and J by 2 bases, with 12 bases between the two germline ends. TCRdb's table, derived via immunoSEQ multiplex PCR, lists solely in-frame clones and lacks some. The data contain 100,000 or so clones, around 90% of them singletons. V is TRBV27 and J is TRBJ2-5; D is uncertain. The sample was non-Treg CD4+ T cells sorted from blood. This TCR derives from a human donor in good health. The CDR3 region has the DNA TGTGCCAGCAGTACCTCCTACATTCAAGAGACCCAGTACTTC. It translates to CASSTSYIQETQYF.